One and the same sample provided the 17 T cell receptor beta chains below, sequenced in a study of T cell responses to AZD1222 COVID-19 vaccine. Repertoires were generated with immunoSEQ multiplex PCR, while TCRdb's copy carries only in-frame clones and drops some. This repertoire shows 150,000 to 200,000 clones, 80% to 90% found once; its top ten account for 11%. Sequenced here: peripheral blood, sampled 28 days after the second AZD1222 dose. These receptors originate from an adult who received the AZD1222 COVID-19 vaccine.

On this clone: The same CDR3 arises from other DNA sequences in this sample as well. This chain joins TRBV18 and TRBJ1-4, with D uncertain. The CDR3 contains 14 residues. Germline V lookup: CDR1 KGHSH, CDR2 LQKENI. V gave up 2 bases and J gave up 0 bases, with 4 bases separating them. This CDR3 is CASSPTATNEKLFF. The CDR3 region has the DNA TGTGCCAGCTCACCAACAGCAACTAATGAAAAACTGTTTTTT.

The table lists this clone with a count of one. The rearrangement joins TRBV9 to TRBJ2-7; 9 bases align to TRBD1. This CDR3 region has 15 residues. The V gene end was trimmed by 3 bases and the J gene end by 4 bases; junction bases not matched to a gene: 8. Germline-derived CDR1 and CDR2 are SGDLS and YYNGEE. The CDR3 loop reads CASSGKDRGGYEQYF. For the CDR3, the DNA is TGTGCCAGCAGCGGAAAGGACAGGGGCGGGTACGAGCAGTACTTC. The variable domain in full, with the rest retrieved from reference TRBV9 and TRBJ2-7, is DSGVTQTPKHLITATGQRVTLRCSPRSGDLSVYWYQQSLDQGLQFLIQYYNGEERAKGNILERFSAQQFPDLHSELNLSSLELGDSALYFCASSGKDRGGYEQYFGPGTRLTVT.

The chain couples TRBV6-6 to TRBJ1-2; 8 nucleotides align to TRBD1. Germline-derived CDR1 and CDR2 are MNHNY and SVGAGI (reference sequence). V gave up 6 bases and J gave up 7 bases; unmatched junction bases: 13. The CDR3 runs to 15 residues. CDR3 amino acids: CASSLNSGTGTGYTF. The CDR3 DNA sequence: TGTGCCAGCAGCCTCAATTCCGGGACAGGAACTGGCTACACCTTC.

V is TRBV29-1 and J is TRBJ1-1; no reliable D call. The CDR3 totals 15 residues. In germline, CDR1 is SQVTM, CDR2 ANQGSEA. Trimming took off 3 bases at V and 7 bases at J, with 21 bases between the two ends. This chain's CDR3 is CSVEDAGRPNDEAFF. CDR3 bases: TGCAGCGTTGAGGACGCCGGCCGGCCGAATGATGAAGCTTTCTTT.

This chain connects TRBV3-1 (or the pseudogene TRBV3-2) to TRBJ2-3; tentatively, D is TRBD2 (5 bases). V dropped 2 bases and J dropped 5 bases, with 17 bases sitting between them. In germline, CDR1 is LGHDT, CDR2 YNNKEL (reference sequence). The CDR3 spans 16 residues. CDR3 sequence reads: CASSQILEGLGDTQYF. CDR3 DNA sequence: TGTGCCAGCAGCCAAATACTTGAGGGATTAGGAGATACGCAGTATTTT.

The chain combines TRBV19 with TRBJ1-1; TRBD1 is a possible D gene (6 bases). The CDR3 runs to 14 residues. V was clipped by 5 bases and J by 0 bases, with 10 bases between them. CDR1 LNHDA and CDR2 SQIVND come from the germline V gene (reference sequence). Here the CDR3 DNA reads TGTGCCAGTAGTCGTGACAGGCTGAACACTGAAGCTTTCTTT. Translating gives CASSRDRLNTEAFF.

The rearrangement links TRBV7-2 to TRBJ1-2, with D perhaps matching TRBD1 (5 bases). V lost 1 base and J lost 4, with 19 bases in between. Germline CDR1 and CDR2: SGHTA and FQGNSA. The CDR3 runs 17 residues. The CDR3 loop is CASSLEPTGGIGYGYTF. CDR3 DNA: TGTGCCAGCAGCTTAGAGCCCACGGGGGGGATCGGCTATGGCTACACCTTC.

The chain is built from TRBV4-3 and TRBJ1-2; TRBD1 matches 9 bases. Germline V CDR1 and CDR2: LGHNA, YSLEER. CDR3 length: 15 residues. Trimming cost V 0 bases and J 6 bases; bases outside gene matches: 5. The CDR3: CASSQDARTGDGYTF. CDR3 DNA: TGCGCCAGCAGCCAAGATGCTAGGACAGGGGATGGCTACACCTTC.

The chain carries TRBV6-2 or TRBV6-3 and TRBJ2-3; no definite D call. Germline CDR1 is MNHEY and CDR2 is SVGEGT. Trimming took 3 bases from V and 0 from J, leaving 13 bases between them. The CDR3 runs to 16 residues. The CDR3 region is CASSYRNPKSTDTQYF. DNA of the CDR3: TGTGCCAGCAGTTATCGGAACCCAAAAAGCACAGATACGCAGTATTTT.

V and J are TRBV11-2 and TRBJ2-5, with 11 bases matching TRBD1. CDR1 is SGHAT, CDR2 FQNNGV, per germline. The ends lost 5 bases at V and 5 bases at J; junction bases unmatched: 10. This CDR3 region has 16 residues. The CDR3 spells CASSQVWTGGRETQYF. CDR3 nucleotides: TGTGCCAGCAGCCAGGTTTGGACAGGGGGCAGGGAGACCCAGTACTTC.

J is TRBJ2-7 and V is TRBV5-1; 7 bases fit TRBD1. Germline CDR1 and CDR2: SGHRS and YFSETQ. CDR3 length: 15 amino acids. The V segment lost 4 bases and the J segment 4 bases; nucleotides outside the gene matches: 11. This CDR3 reads CASSDWTGGQYEQYF. CDR3 sequence (DNA): TGCGCCAGCAGCGACTGGACAGGCGGGCAGTACGAGCAGTACTTC.

V is TRBV9 and J is TRBJ1-1; D gene ambiguous. The germline gives CDR1 SGDLS, CDR2 YYNGEE. Deletions cut 6 bases from V and 3 bases from J, with 12 bases between. The CDR3 spans 13 residues. In DNA form, the CDR3 reads TGTGCCAGCACCCCGAGGGCGGACACTGAAGCTTTCTTT. Its translation: CASTPRADTEAFF.

The chain recombines TRBV5-1 with TRBJ2-1; TRBD2 agrees at 15 bases. Germline CDR1 is SGHRS and CDR2 is YFSETQ. Losses at the gene ends were 3 bases for V and 3 bases for J; bases not matched to a gene: 7. CDR3 length equals 18 residues. The CDR3 loop is CASSSGLAGGMYYNEQFF. CDR3 DNA: TGCGCCAGCAGCTCGGGACTAGCGGGAGGAATGTACTACAATGAGCAGTTCTTC.

This chain joins TRBV7-2 and TRBJ2-3; D is unclear. Germline lookup yields CDR1 SGHTA and CDR2 FQGNSA. Trimming pared 4 bases from V and 1 base from J, leaving 21 bases between. The CDR3 length is 18 residues. The DNA of the CDR3 is TGTGCCAGCAGCTCGGCCCCCGGTCAACTGGTGGGCACAGATACGCAGTATTTT. Translation gives CASSSAPGQLVGTDTQYF.

The genes are TRBV20-1 and TRBJ2-2; D ambiguous. Germline V lookup: CDR1 DFQATT, CDR2 SNEGSKA (reference sequence). This CDR3 has 13 amino acids. V lost 3 bases and J 1 base, leaving 6 bases between the germline ends. The CDR3 DNA sequence: TGCAGTGCTAGTTACAGGAACACCGGGGAGCTGTTTTTT. This sequence encodes CSASYRNTGELFF.

This chain links TRBV2 with TRBJ1-5; D may be TRBD1 (6 bases). Trimming took 6 bases from V and 10 from J, leaving 16 bases between them. The CDR3 consists of 13 residues. Germline CDR1 and CDR2: SNHLY and FYNNEI. The DNA of the CDR3 is TGTGCCAGCAGCCGGACAGAGGCGGACCCCCAGCATTTT. It encodes CASSRTEADPQHF.

CDR3 coding DNA: TGTGCCAGCAGTGAATTAAACAGGAACTATGGCTACACCTTC. Residues: CASSELNRNYGYTF. The rearrangement links TRBV2 to TRBJ1-2; D may be TRBD1 (5 bases). The CDR3 spans 14 residues. Germline CDR1 reads SNHLY; CDR2 reads FYNNEI. V lost 2 bases to trimming and J lost 2 bases, with 9 bases between them.